Shown below are 28 T cell receptor beta chains from a single sample sequenced in a study of T cell repertoires in aging, cancer and after chemotherapy. Peripheral blood genomic DNA, not sorted cells or RNA, was the template. A mixed TRB-A/B primer pool amplified rearranged TRB by multiplex touch-down PCR. One entry per CDR3 protein results from TCRdb running MiXCR on the multiplex PCR reads. The sample carries about 6,200 distinct CDR3 sequences, about 30% recorded once. The sequenced sample was blood. All receptors derive from a human donor with a blood cancer.

To note about this clonotype: One end of the junction is discordant with germline, which a read error may explain. The J gene is TRBJ1-5, the V gene TRBV19; D not certain. The CDR3 consists of 16 residues. CDR1 is LNHDA, CDR2 SQIVND, per germline (reference sequence). The CDR3, as DNA: TGTGCCAGTAGTATATCCAGCCTCCCCCCGGATCAGCCCAAGCATTTT. Its translation is CASSISSLPPDQPKHF.

This clonotype was seen a few times. The V call is TRBV30, the J call TRBJ2-3; 9 nucleotides match TRBD2. With 0 bases clipped from V and 6 bases from J, the junction kept 7 bases outside the gene matches. The CDR3 is made up of 15 amino acids. Germline CDR1 and CDR2: GTSNPN and SVGIG (reference sequence). The CDR3, as DNA: TGTGCCTGGAGTGTTGGGACTAGCTTAAGCGATACGCAGTATTTT. Translation gives CAWSVGTSLSDTQYF.

This clonotype is medium-sized by share. The chain combines TRBV12-3 or TRBV12-4 with TRBJ2-5, with TRBD2 identical over 7 bases. The V segment lost 7 bases and the J segment 3 bases; nucleotides outside the gene matches: 11. The CDR3 loop spans 15 amino acids. CDR3 sequence (DNA): TGTGCCAGCACCCCATGGGCGGGGGTCAAAGAGACCCAGTACTTC. This sequence encodes CASTPWAGVKETQYF.

This chain connects TRBV5-1 to TRBJ2-1; 12 nucleotides match TRBD2. The V and J ends lost 1 base and 2 bases, in that order; junction bases with no gene match: 13. There are 20 residues in the CDR3. The germline V gene has CDR1 SGHRS and CDR2 YFSETQ. DNA for the CDR3: TGCGCCAGCAGCTTGATCCTAGCGGGAGGGCCGACGATCACCTACAATGAGCAGTTCTTC. The encoded protein is CASSLILAGGPTITYNEQFF.

On this clonotype itself: The junction departs from germline at one end; a sequencing error may be responsible. The chain combines TRBV7-9 with TRBJ1-1, with a possible D match to TRBD1 (6 bases). The CDR3 length is 13 residues. Germline values: CDR1 SEHNR, CDR2 FQNEAQ (reference sequence). DNA of the CDR3: TGCGCCAGCAGCTTAGGTCAGGGGTCTGAAGCTTTCTTT. Its translation: CASSLGQGSEAFF.

This clonotype is deemed medium-sized. This chain links TRBV5-4 with TRBJ1-2; 9 bases agree with TRBD1. The V segment lost 4 bases and the J segment 2 bases; nucleotides outside the gene matches: 6. The CDR3 has 15 amino acids. Looked up from germline, CDR1 is SGHNT and CDR2 is YYREEE (reference sequence). The DNA of the CDR3 is TGTGCCAGCAGCCCACCACAGGGGGCGAACTATGGCTACACCTTC. Amino acids: CASSPPQGANYGYTF.

The chain couples TRBV7-9 to TRBJ1-5; D is undetermined. The CDR3 length is 13 residues. Germline V gene lookup returns CDR1 SEHNR and CDR2 FQNEAQ (reference sequence). Trimming shortened V by 3 bases and J by 7 bases, and 10 bases separated the two germline ends. This chain's CDR3 is CASSFFQGQPQHF. The CDR3 coding sequence is TGTGCCAGCAGCTTCTTTCAAGGACAGCCCCAGCATTTT.

This chain links TRBV5-6 with TRBJ2-7; TRBD1 matches at 7 bases. The CDR3 contains 13 residues. CDR1 and CDR2 from the germline V gene are SGHDT and YYEEEE. Trimming took 1 base from V and 2 from J; bases not matched to a gene: 0. CDR3 in amino acids: CASSLQGAYEQYF. The CDR3 DNA reads TGTGCCAGCAGCTTGCAGGGGGCCTACGAGCAGTACTTC. The variable domain in full, completed from reference TRBV5-6 and TRBJ2-7, reads DAGVTQSPTHLIKTRGQQVTLRCSPKSGHDTVSWYQQALGQGPQFIFQYYEEEERQRGNFPDRFSGHQFPNYSSELNVNALLLGDSALYLCASSLQGAYEQYFGPGTRLTVT.

Turning to this clonotype: It may be a read error: a sequence one base away is much more abundant. The J gene is TRBJ2-7, the V gene TRBV6-6; TRBD2 aligns across 10 bases. This CDR3 has 15 amino acids. V shed 1 base, J shed 3 bases, and the junction held 3 bases outside the gene matches. Germline values: CDR1 MNHNY, CDR2 SVGAGI (reference sequence). The CDR3: CASSYWASGSYEQYF. CDR3 bases: TGTGCCAGCAGTTACTGGGCTAGCGGGAGCTACGAGCAGTACTTC.

The V and J genes are TRBV20-1 and TRBJ1-1; D unclear. Trimming took off 2 bases at V and 5 bases at J, with 12 bases between the two ends. The CDR3 runs to 13 residues. Germline values: CDR1 DFQATT, CDR2 SNEGSKA (reference sequence). CDR3 sequence: CSARSVDWTEAFF. The CDR3 region has the DNA TGCAGTGCTAGAAGTGTAGATTGGACTGAAGCTTTCTTT.

CDR3 DNA sequence: TGTGCCAGCAGTCCCCCGCGGGGAGCACAAAATACGCAGTATTTT. It is translated as CASSPPRGAQNTQYF. The V gene is TRBV6-2 or TRBV6-3, the J gene TRBJ2-3, with a weak D call TRBD2 (6 bases). The ends were cut back, 5 bases at V and 7 bases at J, with 19 bases in the middle. Germline lookup yields CDR1 MNHEY and CDR2 SVGEGT. This CDR3 has 15 amino acids.

DNA for the CDR3: TGCAGTGCTAGAGAGGGGGGGCACACTGAAGCTTTCTTT. Amino acids: CSAREGGHTEAFF. The chain joins TRBV20-1 to TRBJ1-1, with TRBD1 as a possible D gene (6 bases). Germline V gene data show CDR1 as DFQATT and CDR2 as SNEGSKA (reference sequence). V was clipped by 0 bases and J by 3 bases, with 8 bases between them. The CDR3 spans 13 residues.

The chain carries TRBV11-2 and TRBJ2-1; D remains ambiguous. This CDR3 has 11 amino acids. V dropped 3 bases and J dropped 6 bases, with 3 bases sitting between them. CDR1 is SGHAT, CDR2 FQNNGV, per germline. CDR3 DNA: TGTGCCAGCAGCTTTAGCAATGAGCAGTTCTTC. This gives the protein CASSFSNEQFF.

In its sample, this clonotype ranks as medium-sized (0.01 to 0.1%). V usage is TRBV18 and J usage is TRBJ2-5; TRBD1 matches 7 bases. Germline CDR1 KGHSH, CDR2 LQKENI. The CDR3 is made up of 15 amino acids. V was clipped by 6 bases and J by 5 bases; unmatched bases: 12. DNA of the CDR3: TGTGCCAGCTCCCACGACAGGGACCTAGGGGAGACCCAGTACTTC. Translation gives CASSHDRDLGETQYF.

As for this clonotype: Just one base apart from a much larger clone, this may be a read error. V usage is TRBV6-5 and J usage is TRBJ1-2; maybe TRBD1 (5 bases). Trimming stripped 7 bases from V and 3 bases from J, with 12 bases between. The germline V gene encodes CDR1 MNHEY and CDR2 SVGAGI. CDR3 size: 13 residues. CDR3 bases: TGTGCCAGCATCCCCGACAGACACTATGGCTACACCTTC. This gives the protein CASIPDRHYGYTF.

This chain links TRBV7-9 with TRBJ1-5; tentative D call: TRBD1 (6 bases). The V gene lost 5 bases and the J gene lost 4 bases, with 9 bases spanning the gap. The length of the CDR3 is 13 residues. Germline V gene data show CDR1 as SEHNR and CDR2 as FQNEAQ (reference sequence). The CDR3 spells CASSAGVNQPQHF. DNA for the CDR3: TGTGCCAGCAGCGCAGGGGTAAATCAGCCCCAGCATTTT.

This clonotype was detected only a few times. The rearrangement joins TRBV5-1 to TRBJ2-2; no clear D. The CDR3 totals 15 residues. Trimming pared 1 base from V and 0 bases from J, leaving 7 bases between. Germline CDR1 and CDR2: SGHRS and YFSETQ. This CDR3 reads CASSLFPANTGELFF. In DNA form, the CDR3 reads TGCGCCAGCAGCTTGTTTCCGGCGAACACCGGGGAGCTGTTTTTT.

V and J are TRBV20-1 and TRBJ2-1; 13 bases agree with TRBD2. The junction had 4 bases not matched to a gene; V was cut back by 7 bases and J by 4 bases. CDR1 is DFQATT and CDR2 is SNEGSKA in the germline V gene (reference sequence). The CDR3 is made up of 14 amino acids. CDR3 nucleotides: TGCAGTGGCGGGACTAGCGGGATGTACAATGAGCAGTTCTTC. Amino acids: CSGGTSGMYNEQFF.

Comments on this clonotype: At one end the junction does not follow the germline gene, possibly because of a read error. The gene calls are TRBV10-3 and TRBJ2-2; TRBD2 agrees at 16 bases. The CDR3 is 14 amino acids. In germline, CDR1 is ENHRY, CDR2 SYGVKD. The CDR3 spells CAIRSGTSGREQFF. The DNA of the CDR3 is TGTGCCATCAGATCCGGGACTAGCGGGAGGGAGCAGTTTTTT.

The chain carries TRBV7-9 and TRBJ2-3; D is unclear. V was shortened by 6 bases and J by 6 bases, with 10 bases between the two germline ends. Germline assignment: CDR1 SEHNR and CDR2 FQNEAQ (reference sequence). CDR3 length equals 12 residues. CDR3: CASRSWVDTQYF. The CDR3 DNA sequence: TGTGCCAGCAGAAGCTGGGTTGATACGCAGTATTTT.

The gene calls are TRBV24-1 and TRBJ2-1; TRBD1 or TRBD2 may be the D gene (5 bases each). The J call could be wrong; TRBJ2-5 is a better fit for the DNA end. The CDR3 totals 15 residues. Germline V lookup: CDR1 KGHDR, CDR2 SFDVKD. Here the CDR3 reads CATSDFMGRQETQYF. The CDR3 DNA follows: TGTGCCACCAGTGATTTCATGGGACGCCAAGAGACCCAGTACTTC.

The chain has TRBV5-1 and TRBJ2-1; 11 bases match TRBD1. Germline CDR1 is SGHRS and CDR2 is YFSETQ. The CDR3 sequence is 15 residues long. Trimming cost V 3 bases and J 6 bases; bases outside gene matches: 5. The chain's CDR3 is CASSSGQGVSNEQFF. The CDR3, as DNA: TGCGCCAGCAGCTCGGGACAGGGGGTGTCCAATGAGCAGTTCTTC.

In its sample, this clonotype was seen a few times. This chain links TRBV18 with TRBJ2-7; 9 bases map to TRBD2. The CDR3 sequence is 17 residues long. CDR1 and CDR2 (germline): KGHSH, LQKENI. Losses at the gene ends were 2 bases for V and 2 bases for J; bases not matched to a gene: 10. The CDR3 is CASSPTSRGGRAYEQYF. The CDR3 DNA reads TGTGCCAGCTCACCAACGTCTCGTGGCGGGAGGGCCTACGAGCAGTACTTC.

In the case of this clonotype: This may be a read error, as it is one base from a much larger clone. The J gene is TRBJ2-5, the V gene TRBV5-4; 8 nucleotides line up with TRBD1. The V and J ends lost 5 bases and 2 bases, in that order; junction bases with no gene match: 5. The CDR3 is 14 residues long. Germline values: CDR1 SGHNT, CDR2 YYREEE (reference sequence). Here the CDR3 DNA reads TGTGCCAGCAGGAAGGACAGGGTTCAAGAGACCCAGTACTTC. Translation: CASRKDRVQETQYF.

This chain uses TRBV5-1 with TRBJ2-3; weak D call: TRBD1 (5 bases). Germline V gene lookup returns CDR1 SGHRS and CDR2 YFSETQ. The V end lost 2 bases, the J end lost 0 bases, and 13 bases lay between the germline ends. The CDR3 contains 16 residues. The CDR3 region has the DNA TGCGCCAGCAGCTTAGGGGAATCCAGCAGCACAGATACGCAGTATTTT. Its protein product is CASSLGESSSTDTQYF.

By share, this clonotype counts as medium-sized. The V call is TRBV29-1, the J call TRBJ1-2; unclear D gene. The germline V and J ends were trimmed by 6 bases and 8 bases, with 19 bases remaining between them. The germline V gene has CDR1 SQVTM and CDR2 ANQGSEA. The CDR3 totals 13 residues. The CDR3 loop is CSVQQEFAEGYTF. For the CDR3, the DNA is TGCAGCGTCCAGCAGGAGTTCGCTGAAGGCTACACCTTC.

V and J are TRBV18 and TRBJ1-1; TRBD1 might be the D (6 bases). Looked up from germline, CDR1 is KGHSH and CDR2 is LQKENI. V was clipped by 4 bases and J by 5 bases, with 23 bases between them. The CDR3 length is 17 residues. CDR3 residues: CASSLLSAGQAGTEAFF. CDR3 nucleotides: TGTGCCAGCTCACTACTCTCGGCGGGACAAGCGGGTACTGAAGCTTTCTTT.

By share of the sample, this clonotype is medium-sized. This chain connects TRBV27 to TRBJ2-7, with D possibly TRBD2 on 6 matching bases. The CDR3 runs 15 residues. V was pared by 2 bases and J by 3 bases, with 14 bases between. Germline V gives CDR1 MNHEY, CDR2 SMNVEV (reference sequence). CDR3 nucleotide sequence: TGTGCCAGCAGTTTACTCCCGGGGGTAGGCTACGAGCAGTACTTC. Its translation is CASSLLPGVGYEQYF.